The rows below give T cell receptor beta chains drawn from one sample of a study of blood T cells in healthy people across ages. TCRdb reanalysed the 5' RACE reads using MiXCR and keeps one entry per CDR3 protein. This sample has about 1.1 million distinct CDR3 sequences, with roughly two fifths found just once. Sequences were obtained from blood. The receptors derive from a man between 18 and 29 years old in good health. Each CDR3 is given with its conserved first and last residue. A D gene is named only where the DNA matches it firmly. Size values are once, few and many counts, or a class for expanded clones, and some rows have none.

v_gene,len,d_gene,j_gene,abundance,CDR3nt,CDR3aa
TRBV28,16,.,TRBJ2-3,many,TGTGCCAGCAGTTTGGTCATCGTCGGTAGCACAGATACGCAGTATTTT,CASSLVIVGSTDTQYF
TRBV20-1,14,TRBD1,TRBJ1-1,.,TGCAGTGCTACCGACAGGGGCCAGTTGACTGAAGCTTTCTTT,CSATDRGQLTEAFF
TRBV29-1,16,TRBD1,TRBJ1-3,.,TGCAGCGTCGCCGGGACAGGGGGCTTAATTGGAAACACCATATATTTT,CSVAGTGGLIGNTIYF
TRBV27,15,.,TRBJ1-6,.,TGTGCCAGCAGTTTAAGGAGACGGTTGAATTCACCCCTCCACTTT,CASSLRRRLNSPLHF
TRBV5-8,15,.,TRBJ2-3,.,TGTGCCAGCAGCTTGGGTGGGGACACCACAGATACGCAGTATTTT,CASSLGGDTTDTQYF
TRBV10-3,14,.,TRBJ2-4,few,TGTGCCAGTCGCCCCCAGGGGGCCAAAAACATTCAGTACTTC,CASRPQGAKNIQYF
TRBV3-1,15,.,TRBJ1-1,.,TGTGCCAGCAGCCAAGAGCGGGAAAGGACCACTGAAGCTTTCTTT,CASSQERERTTEAFF
TRBV15,14,.,TRBJ2-1,.,TGTGCCACCAGCGAAGAACAGTCCTGGGATGAGCAGTTCTTC,CATSEEQSWDEQFF
TRBV29-1,19,TRBD2,TRBJ2-1,.,TGCAGCGTTGAAGGAGGGCTCCGGGTCGGTAGCGGGGGATACAATGAGCAGTTCTTC,CSVEGGLRVGSGGYNEQFF
TRBV10-3,14,.,TRBJ1-4,.,TGTGCCATCAGCCGGACTGACGACGGCGAAAAACTGTTTTTT,CAISRTDDGEKLFF
TRBV19,15,.,TRBJ2-1,few,TGTGCCAGTAGTGAGCCAGGGGCCGCCAACAATGAGCAGTTCTTC,CASSEPGAANNEQFF
TRBV24-1,14,.,TRBJ1-5,.,TGTGCCACCACTGGGAGGGATAGCAATCAGCCCCAGCATTTT,CATTGRDSNQPQHF
TRBV29-1,14,.,TRBJ2-3,once,TGCAGCGTTGATGGGGCGCAATCCACAGATACGCAGTATTTT,CSVDGAQSTDTQYF
TRBV12-3/TRBV12-4,16,TRBD1,TRBJ1-2,.,TGTGCCAGCAGTCCACCGAGACAGGGGGGAAACTATGGCTACACCTTC,CASSPPRQGGNYGYTF
TRBV12-3/TRBV12-4,20,TRBD1,TRBJ1-1,.,TGTGCCAGCAGTGGACAGAGGGTGTTTTTAGGGGGCGTAATGAACACTGAAGCTTTCTTT,CASSGQRVFLGGVMNTEAFF
TRBV20-1,15,TRBD1,TRBJ2-1,.,TGCAGTGCTAGAGATGGGGACAGGGCTTACAATGAGCAGTTCTTC,CSARDGDRAYNEQFF
TRBV20-1,15,.,TRBJ1-1,.,TGCAGTGCTAGATCCAACGGGGCCGAGAACACTGAAGCTTTCTTT,CSARSNGAENTEAFF
TRBV5-1,14,TRBD1,TRBJ1-1,.,TGCGCCAGCGGACGGGACAGCCAGAACACTGAAGCTTTCTTT,CASGRDSQNTEAFF
TRBV20-1,14,TRBD1,TRBJ2-1,.,TGCAGTGCTACTCCAGGGGGACCCGACAATGAGCAGTTCTTC,CSATPGGPDNEQFF
TRBV13,15,.,TRBJ2-7,.,TGTGCCAGCAGTCCACGCGGACTGGTCTCCTACGAGCAGTACTTC,CASSPRGLVSYEQYF
TRBV20-1,12,.,TRBJ1-2,.,TGCAGTGCTAGGGGTCAGGCAAATGGCTACACCTTC,CSARGQANGYTF
TRBV20-1,13,TRBD1,TRBJ1-5,.,TGCAGTGCTATTTCAGGGGGCTGGCAGCCCCAGCATTTT,CSAISGGWQPQHF
TRBV20-1,14,.,TRBJ2-7,.,TGCAGTTTAACTGACAGGACCCAATACAATGAGCAGTACTTC,CSLTDRTQYNEQYF
TRBV20-1,15,.,TRBJ2-3,.,TGCAGTGCTAGAGATCCCGGGCTAGCTGCTGATACGCAGTATTTT,CSARDPGLAADTQYF
TRBV7-8,18,TRBD1,TRBJ2-3,.,TGTGCCAGCAGCTTAGCGCGAGGACAGGGGGCTAGCACAGATACGCAGTATTTT,CASSLARGQGASTDTQYF
TRBV20-1,13,.,TRBJ2-3,many,TGCAGTGCTAGAGTGACGTTTGGAGATACGCAGTATTTT,CSARVTFGDTQYF
TRBV4-2,15,.,TRBJ1-4,.,TGTGCCAGCAGCCAACGGGGGGGCAAAGATGAAAAACTGTTTTTT,CASSQRGGKDEKLFF
TRBV30,14,TRBD1,TRBJ2-2,.,TGTGCCTGGGGACAGGGGGATGACACCGGGGAGCTGTTTTTT,CAWGQGDDTGELFF
TRBV6-2/TRBV6-3,14,TRBD1,TRBJ2-3,.,TGTGCCAGCACCCGGGACAGGGGAGTAATTCCTCCGTATTTT,CASTRDRGVIPPYF
TRBV7-2,16,.,TRBJ2-4,.,TGTGCCAGCAGCTTAGATCTCCCTAACCCGGGAAACATTCAGTACTTC,CASSLDLPNPGNIQYF
TRBV7-9,18,.,TRBJ2-3,.,TGTGCCAGCAGCTTAGGAAACAGGGAGAGAGCTAACACAGATACGCAGTATTTT,CASSLGNRERANTDTQYF
TRBV28,15,TRBD1,TRBJ1-1,.,TGTGCCAGCAGTTCCAGGGGGCTGGTCGACACTGAAGCTTTCTTT,CASSSRGLVDTEAFF
TRBV7-2,14,.,TRBJ1-2,few,TGTGCCAGCAGCTCAAATCGGGGGGTCTTCGGCTACACCTTC,CASSSNRGVFGYTF
TRBV27,16,TRBD2,TRBJ2-3,.,TGTGCCAGCAGCTCCGGCCCAACGGGGGGGTCAGATACGCAGTATTTT,CASSSGPTGGSDTQYF
TRBV11-3,15,.,TRBJ1-6,.,TGTGCCAGCAGCTTAGGGACACTGGATAATTCACCCCTCCACTTT,CASSLGTLDNSPLHF
TRBV7-9,17,.,TRBJ1-5,few,TGTGCCAGCAGTTTAATCCGAGTAGGAGTTAGCAATCAGCCCCAGCATTTT,CASSLIRVGVSNQPQHF
TRBV7-9,13,.,TRBJ1-1,once,TGTGCCAGCAGCTCCTCAAACGGGGTTGAAGCTTTCTTT,CASSSSNGVEAFF
TRBV14,13,.,TRBJ1-4,few,TGTGCCAGCAGCCAGGATCCAGGTGAAAAACTGTTTTTT,CASSQDPGEKLFF
TRBV4-3,16,.,TRBJ2-2,.,TGCGCCAGCAGCCAAGAGGGCCAGGGCTTGACCGGGGAGCTGTTTTTT,CASSQEGQGLTGELFF
TRBV6-1,14,TRBD2,TRBJ2-3,few,TGTGCCACTTTCTGGGGGGGGTCCACAGATACGCAGTATTTT,CATFWGGSTDTQYF
TRBV20-1,18,.,TRBJ2-7,.,TGCAGTGCTAGAGATTTTCAGGAGGCTTTTTTTTACTACCCCGAGCAGTACTTC,CSARDFQEAFFYYPEQYF
TRBV5-1,18,TRBD1,TRBJ1-2,.,TGCGCCAGCAGCTTGATCGGGCCGAACAGGGGGCGCGACTATGGCTACACCTTC,CASSLIGPNRGRDYGYTF
TRBV7-2,13,.,TRBJ1-2,many,TGTGCCAGCAGCTTAGCGGCGGGCTATGGCTACACCTTC,CASSLAAGYGYTF
TRBV6-5,14,TRBD1,TRBJ1-5,.,TGTGCCAGCAGGGAGGGGGCCGAAAATCAGCCCCAGCATTTT,CASREGAENQPQHF
TRBV7-2,17,TRBD1,TRBJ1-2,few,TGTGCCAGCAGCCTTGGGCCTGGAGGGGGCTTTACCTATGGCTACACCTTC,CASSLGPGGGFTYGYTF
TRBV11-2,14,.,TRBJ2-3,.,TGTGCCAGCAGCCGTGGGTTACGGTCGGATACGCAGTATTTT,CASSRGLRSDTQYF
TRBV7-6,16,TRBD1,TRBJ1-1,few,TGTGCCAGCACCCCGCATGCGGGACAGGTAAACACTGAAGCTTTCTTT,CASTPHAGQVNTEAFF
TRBV6-6,13,.,TRBJ1-5,few,TGTGCCAGCAGTTACTCGCCTATTCAGCCCCAGCATTTT,CASSYSPIQPQHF
TRBV7-2,11,.,TRBJ1-1,few,TGTGCCAGCAGCTTAGATCTCTTGGCTTTCTTT,CASSLDLLAFF
TRBV20-1,16,TRBD2,TRBJ2-3,few,TGCAGTGCTCCTCCCGGGACTAGCGGGGGGGCCGGAACGCAGTATTTT,CSAPPGTSGGAGTQYF
TRBV9,16,TRBD2,TRBJ2-1,.,TGTGCCAGCAGCGTAGGTATAGCGGGGGGATACAATGAGCAGTTCTTC,CASSVGIAGGYNEQFF
TRBV2,14,.,TRBJ1-5,.,TGTGCCAGCAGAATCGGGGTTAGCAATCAGCCCCAGCATTTT,CASRIGVSNQPQHF